This T cell receptor (beta chain) was captured in a study of shared clonotypes between healthy human individuals. Study-wide results and limits: Non-shared clonotypes displayed generation probabilities falling below those of clonotypes present in all four donors. It was only blood that was sampled, and tissue repertoires likely differ.

Comments on this clone: The antigen remains undetermined.

CD45RO-negative CD8 cells positively selected for CCR7 made up the naive population, which excluded terminally differentiated effector memory CD45RA+ cells. This CDR3 spans 14 amino acids. V shed 3 bases, J shed 6 bases, and the junction held 5 bases outside the gene matches. CDR1 and CDR2 from the germline V gene are LNHDA and SQIVND (reference sequence). Some clones are missing from TCRdb's copy, which holds only in-frame ones; the method was immunoSEQ multiplex PCR. Here the sample spans around 640,000 clones, around 96% being singletons. The sample taken for sequencing was naive CD8+ T cells sorted from blood. The chain links TRBV19 to TRBJ2-3, with 8 positions matching TRBD2. The sequence came from a woman aged 25-40 years in good health. CDR3 protein: CASSIREGPDTQYF. CDR3 sequence (DNA): TGTGCCAGTAGTATCCGGGAGGGCCCCGATACGCAGTATTTT.